These 3 T cell receptor beta chains share one sample of origin, sequenced in a study of T cell repertoires in cytomegalovirus infection (dated by TCRdb to between 2019 and 2020). Sequencing was performed on an Illumina HiSeq 1500. TCRdb cleaned the public reads at Q25 with fastp, built clones with MiXCR and kept in-frame beta chains. Identical CDR3 proteins give one entry, which carries the most common genes and DNA. The sample has about 180,000 distinct CDR3 sequences on record, around an eighth of them singletons. The ten largest clonotypes hold about a quarter of the sample. The specimen sequenced was PBMCs. The receptors were gathered from a human donor in good health (CMV status not recorded). Some clones in this sample may be carry-over from other donors' samples.

The chain couples TRBV28 to TRBJ2-7; 8 nucleotides match TRBD2. V gave up 1 base and J gave up 5 bases; unmatched junction bases: 7. Germline loops: CDR1 MDHEN, CDR2 SYDVKM. The CDR3 contains 15 residues. The CDR3 region has the DNA TGTGCCAGCAGTTTATCCCGGGAGGGCCTTAACGAGCAGTACTTC. Residues: CASSLSREGLNEQYF.

CDR3 protein: CSARARDNQPQHF. The CDR3 DNA reads as TGCAGTGCTAGAGCCAGGGACAATCAGCCCCAGCATTTT. V usage is TRBV20-1 and J usage is TRBJ1-5, with TRBD1 as a possible D gene (5 bases). Looked up from germline, CDR1 is DFQATT and CDR2 is SNEGSKA (reference sequence). The CDR3 covers 13 residues. Between the trimmed V and J ends, which lost 1 base and 3 bases, there was a span of 7 bases.

This clonotype has a handful of counts. The genes are TRBV7-9 and TRBJ1-1; D unclear. V lost 6 bases to trimming and J lost 4 bases, with 15 bases between them. Germline CDR1 is SEHNR and CDR2 is FQNEAQ (reference sequence). The CDR3 sequence is 14 residues long. DNA of the CDR3: TGTGCCAGCAGGTCTGGGTTGGGGATCACTGAAGCTTTCTTT. It is translated as CASRSGLGITEAFF.